This paragraph reports one T cell receptor beta chain. The target antigen is unknown. Germline V gene lookup returns CDR1 SGHRS and CDR2 YFSETQ. The germline V and J ends were trimmed by 0 bases and 7 bases, with 11 bases remaining between them. This CDR3 region has 15 residues. Blood specimens came from baseline, cycle 4 day 1, and cycle 7 day 1. This sample was taken from a study of OX40 agonist ivuxolimab in advanced cancers. Study outcomes and limitations: The mean number of expanded clones was higher in CD8+ T cells than in CD4+. Undetermined was the antigen specificity of the expanded peripheral T cells.

Generated by immunoSEQ multiplex PCR, the TCRdb table keeps only in-frame clones and is missing some. The sample records about 58,000 clones, 81% being singletons. Sequenced here: CD4+ or CD8+ T cells sorted from blood, sampled in a trial of the OX40 agonist ivuxolimab. The sequence derives from an adult with an advanced solid tumor such as melanoma, head and neck, liver or kidney cancer. V and J are TRBV5-1 and TRBJ1-6, with no clear D. CDR3 protein: CASSLAPGANSPLHF. In nucleotides, the CDR3 is TGCGCCAGCAGCTTGGCTCCGGGTGCGAATTCACCCCTCCACTTT.